These 22 T cell receptor beta chains were sequenced from one sample in a study of graft-versus-host responses after intestinal transplantation. What these receptors recognize is not known. Using immunoSEQ multiplex PCR, the repertoire was profiled, and TCRdb retains in-frame clones only, with some absent. Of about 120,000 clones listed, roughly 95% are singletons. Sample: unstimulated CD8+ T cells sorted from spleen or lymph node cells, taken before intestinal transplant. All receptors come from a human donor who received an intestinal transplant.

The J gene is TRBJ2-5, the V gene TRBV18; 13 bases line up with TRBD2. The better agreement between TRBJ2-7 and the DNA end casts doubt on the J call. CDR1 KGHSH and CDR2 LQKENI come from the germline V gene. The CDR3 loop spans 16 amino acids. The CDR3 spells CASSPPGLAGSYEQYF. For the CDR3, the DNA is TGTGCCAGCTCACCACCGGGACTAGCGGGGTCCTACGAGCAGTACTTC.

The chain combines TRBV4-3 with TRBJ2-2; tentatively, D is TRBD1 or TRBD2 (5 bases each). This CDR3 has 14 amino acids. The V gene's germline CDR1 is LGHNA and CDR2 YSLEER. With 0 bases removed from V and 6 bases from J, the gap between germline ends came to 8 bases. The CDR3 nucleotides read TGCGCCAGCAGCCAAGATCGGGGCTCCGGGGAGCTGTTTTTT. The encoded protein is CASSQDRGSGELFF.

The chain joins TRBV19 to TRBJ2-3; tentatively, D is TRBD2 (6 bases). The CDR3 consists of 14 residues. Trimming pared 7 bases from V and 3 bases from J, leaving 14 bases between. The germline gives CDR1 LNHDA, CDR2 SQIVND (reference sequence). The CDR3: CASTSGGRTDTQYF. DNA of the CDR3: TGTGCCAGTACTTCTGGAGGGAGGACAGATACGCAGTATTTT. The full variable domain, with the rest looked up from reference TRBV19 and TRBJ2-3, is DGGITQSPKYLFRKEGQNVTLSCEQNLNHDAMYWYRQDPGQGLRLIYYSQIVNDFQKGDIAEGYSVSREKKESFPLTVTSAQKNPTAFYLCASTSGGRTDTQYFGPGTRLTVL.

This chain joins TRBV11-2 and TRBJ1-1, with 8 bases aligning to TRBD1. This CDR3 is built from 16 residues. Germline assignment: CDR1 SGHAT and CDR2 FQNNGV. V was clipped by 5 bases and J by 4 bases; unmatched bases: 12. The CDR3 sequence is CASSLRTGIIGTEAFF. CDR3 nucleotides: TGTGCCAGCAGCCTGCGGACAGGGATCATCGGCACTGAAGCTTTCTTT.

The rearrangement joins TRBV4-1 to TRBJ2-7; D perhaps matches TRBD1 (5 bases). Germline V CDR1 and CDR2: MGHRA, YSYEKL. The CDR3 contains 17 residues. V dropped 0 bases and J dropped 5 bases, with 20 bases sitting between them. CDR3 in amino acids: CASSQDPRAQGVHEQYF. The DNA of the CDR3 is TGCGCCAGCAGCCAAGATCCACGCGCCCAGGGTGTTCACGAGCAGTACTTC.

The chain uses TRBV13 and TRBJ2-1; D gene ambiguous. Trimming left V 0 bases short and J 4 bases short, with 10 bases between. In germline, CDR1 is PRHDT, CDR2 FYEKMQ (reference sequence). CDR3 length: 15 amino acids. The CDR3 sequence: CASSLGRGRYNEQFF. The CDR3 DNA reads as TGTGCCAGCAGCTTAGGCCGAGGAAGGTACAATGAGCAGTTCTTC.

This chain uses TRBV7-6 with TRBJ1-1; 9 bases agree with TRBD1. In germline, CDR1 is SGHVS, CDR2 FNYEAQ. The CDR3 spans 17 residues. The ends lost 5 bases at V and 4 bases at J; junction bases unmatched: 14. The CDR3 loop reads CASSNRDRDIVFTEAFF. The CDR3 DNA is TGTGCCAGCAGCAACCGGGACAGGGACATCGTATTCACTGAAGCTTTCTTT.

This clone was found a few times. CDR3 protein: CAFAGHEQYF. Written as DNA, the CDR3 is TGTGCCTTCGCAGGGCACGAGCAGTACTTC. The rearrangement joins TRBV5-3 to TRBJ2-7; tentatively, D is TRBD1 (5 bases). TRBV5-3 is flagged as an ORF with uncertain function. Trimming shortened V by 10 bases and J by 5 bases, and 10 bases separated the two germline ends. CDR3 size: 10 residues.

The rearrangement uses TRBV9 and TRBJ2-1, with 12 bases identical to TRBD1. The V and J ends lost 2 bases and 5 bases, in that order; junction bases with no gene match: 8. The CDR3 consists of 17 residues. Germline V gives CDR1 SGDLS, CDR2 YYNGEE. This chain's CDR3 is CASSVRGTGGLNNEQFF. For the CDR3, the DNA is TGTGCCAGCAGCGTTAGGGGGACAGGGGGCCTGAACAATGAGCAGTTCTTC.

This clone occurred once. The chain uses TRBV27 and TRBJ2-2; D possibly corresponds to TRBD2 (6 bases). CDR1 and CDR2 (germline): MNHEY, SMNVEV (reference sequence). V was cut by 5 bases and J by 6 bases, with 19 bases left in between. This CDR3 has 16 amino acids. The CDR3 protein is CASSTWTGRKAGELFF. For the CDR3, the DNA is TGTGCCAGCAGTACATGGACCGGGAGAAAAGCCGGGGAGCTGTTTTTT.

The chain has TRBV19 and TRBJ2-3, with 8 bases matching TRBD2. Germline V gives CDR1 LNHDA, CDR2 SQIVND (reference sequence). The CDR3 runs to 16 residues. V was clipped by 5 bases and J by 3 bases; unmatched bases: 10. The CDR3, as DNA: TGTGCCAGTAGTCCAGCCCACGGGAGGGGGACAGATACGCAGTATTTT. It codes for CASSPAHGRGTDTQYF.

This rearrangement joins TRBV5-6 to TRBJ1-5; no definite D call. The CDR3 is 14 residues long. In germline, CDR1 is SGHDT, CDR2 YYEEEE. V was shortened by 7 bases and J by 0 bases, with 11 bases between the two germline ends. CDR3 coding DNA: TGTGCCAGCGGAGTTGCAGCTAGCAATCAGCCCCAGCATTTT. It specifies CASGVAASNQPQHF.

This clone was observed a few times. V is TRBV4-2 and J is TRBJ1-1; tentatively, D is TRBD1 (5 bases). Germline V lookup: CDR1 LGHNA, CDR2 YNFKEQ. V lost 5 bases to trimming and J lost 8 bases, with 12 bases between them. The CDR3 runs 12 residues. CDR3 region: CASSLRGVEAFF. The CDR3 DNA reads TGTGCCAGCAGCTTGCGGGGGGTCGAAGCTTTCTTT.

The rearrangement joins TRBV4-2 to TRBJ1-3; perhaps TRBD1 as D (5 bases). The V and J ends lost 4 bases and 2 bases respectively, with 21 bases between them. Germline values: CDR1 LGHNA, CDR2 YNFKEQ. The CDR3 is 18 residues long. As DNA, the CDR3 is TGTGCCAGCAGCCCCCCTACGAACCGGACACCCCCTGGAAACACCATATATTTT. This gives the protein CASSPPTNRTPPGNTIYF.

The V and J genes are TRBV30 and TRBJ1-5; tentatively, D is TRBD1 (5 bases). The V end was cut by 0 bases, the J end by 12 bases, with 18 bases between. This CDR3 is 14 amino acids long. Germline-derived CDR1 and CDR2 are GTSNPN and SVGIG (reference sequence). The DNA of the CDR3 is TGTGCCTGGAGTGTTGGTACAGGAGTTGAGCTCCAGCATTTT. Translating it yields CAWSVGTGVELQHF. Together with reference TRBV30 and TRBJ1-5, the CDR3 gives the full variable domain: SQTIHQWPATLVQPVGSPLSLECTVEGTSNPNLYWYRQAAGRGLQLLFYSVGIGQISSEVPQNLSASRPQDRQFILSSKKLLLSDSGFYLCAWSVGTGVELQHFGDGTRLSIL.

The chain is built from TRBV9 and TRBJ2-1; 8 bases match TRBD1. V lost 3 bases to trimming and J lost 15 bases; unmatched junction nucleotides: 8. Germline V gives CDR1 SGDLS, CDR2 YYNGEE. This CDR3 spans 12 amino acids. CDR3 coding DNA: TGTGCCAGCAGCGGGGACCGACAGGGGTTGTTCTTC. Translated, it gives CASSGDRQGLFF.

The V and J genes are TRBV2 and TRBJ2-1; D remains ambiguous. The CDR3 is 14 amino acids. The germline V and J ends were trimmed by 2 bases and 6 bases, with 11 bases remaining between them. From germline, CDR1 is SNHLY and CDR2 FYNNEI. CDR3 in amino acids: CASSEMVKSNEQFF. As DNA, the CDR3 is TGTGCCAGCAGTGAAATGGTGAAATCCAATGAGCAGTTCTTC. Complete variable domain (other parts from reference TRBV2 and TRBJ2-1): EPEVTQTPSHQVTQMGQEVILRCVPISNHLYFYWYRQILGQKVEFLVSFYNNEISEKSEIFDDQFSVERPDGSNFTLKIRSTKLEDSAMYFCASSEMVKSNEQFFGPGTRLTVL.

This chain joins TRBV2 and TRBJ2-3; TRBD2 might be the D (6 bases). V gave up 3 bases and J gave up 0 bases, with 10 bases separating them. The CDR3 has 15 residues. Germline CDR1 and CDR2: SNHLY and FYNNEI. In nucleotides, the CDR3 is TGTGCCAGCAGTGATCCCGGGGGAAGCACAGATACGCAGTATTTT. Its translation: CASSDPGGSTDTQYF.

The table lists this clone with a count of one. V usage is TRBV27 and J usage is TRBJ2-7, with 7 nucleotides matching TRBD1. The CDR3 runs 16 residues. V was pared by 5 bases and J by 0 bases, with 10 bases of the junction left unmatched. CDR1 is MNHEY and CDR2 is SMNVEV in the germline V gene (reference sequence). The CDR3 spells CASSAEGTAFSYEQYF. The CDR3 nucleotides read TGTGCCAGCAGTGCGGAAGGGACAGCCTTCTCCTACGAGCAGTACTTC.

V usage is TRBV15 and J usage is TRBJ1-2, with D maybe TRBD1 (5 bases). Per the germline V gene, CDR1 is LNHNV and CDR2 is YYDKDF (reference sequence). V was pared by 1 base and J by 0 bases, with 15 bases between. This CDR3 is built from 17 residues. CDR3 region: CATSRVFGRGANYGYTF. For the CDR3, the DNA is TGTGCCACCAGCAGAGTATTTGGGAGGGGAGCTAACTATGGCTACACCTTC.

V and J are TRBV28 and TRBJ2-5; either TRBD1 or TRBD2 may supply D (6 bases each). The end of the DNA aligns better with TRBJ2-7, so the J call may be wrong. This CDR3 contains 14 residues. Germline lookup yields CDR1 MDHEN and CDR2 SYDVKM. In DNA form, the CDR3 reads TGTGCCAGCAGTTTACGGGGGCGGGCGTACGAGCAGTACTTC. This codes for CASSLRGRAYEQYF.

This sequence joins TRBV9 and TRBJ2-7; D possibly uses TRBD1 or TRBD2 (7 bases each). Trimming removed 0 bases from V and 3 bases from J, with 13 bases in between. The CDR3 is 15 amino acids. CDR1 and CDR2 (germline): SGDLS, YYNGEE. In nucleotides, the CDR3 is TGTGCCAGCAGCGTAGCGCCAGGGGGGGACTACGAGCAGTACTTC. Its protein product is CASSVAPGGDYEQYF.